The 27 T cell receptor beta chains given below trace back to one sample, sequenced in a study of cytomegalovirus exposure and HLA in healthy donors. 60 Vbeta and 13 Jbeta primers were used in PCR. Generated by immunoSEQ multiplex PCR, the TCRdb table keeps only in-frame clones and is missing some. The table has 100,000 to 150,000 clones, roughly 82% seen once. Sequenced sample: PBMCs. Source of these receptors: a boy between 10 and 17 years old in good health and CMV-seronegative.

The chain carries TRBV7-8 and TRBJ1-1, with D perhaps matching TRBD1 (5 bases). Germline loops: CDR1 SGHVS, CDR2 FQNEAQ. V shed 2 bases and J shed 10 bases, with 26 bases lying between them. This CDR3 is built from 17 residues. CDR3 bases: TGTGCCAGCAGCTTATCGGGTATGATGCAGGGCCCCCGGCGAGCTTTCTTT. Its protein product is CASSLSGMMQGPRRAFF.

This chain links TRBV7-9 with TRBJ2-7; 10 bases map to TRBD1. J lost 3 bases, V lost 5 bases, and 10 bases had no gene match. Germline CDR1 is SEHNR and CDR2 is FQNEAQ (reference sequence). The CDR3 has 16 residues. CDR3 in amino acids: CASSQSAGTGDYEQYF. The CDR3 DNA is TGTGCCAGCAGCCAATCGGCCGGGACAGGGGACTACGAGCAGTACTTC. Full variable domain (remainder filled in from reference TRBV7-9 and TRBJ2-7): DTGVSQNPRHKITKRGQNVTFRCDPISEHNRLYWYRQTLGQGPEFLTYFQNEAQLEKSRLLSDRFSAERPKGSFSTLEIQRTEQGDSAMYLCASSQSAGTGDYEQYFGPGTRLTVT.

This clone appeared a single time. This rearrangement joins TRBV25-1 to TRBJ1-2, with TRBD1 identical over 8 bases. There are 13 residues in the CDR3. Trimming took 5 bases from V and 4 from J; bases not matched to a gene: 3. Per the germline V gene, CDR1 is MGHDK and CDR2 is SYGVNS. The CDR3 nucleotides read TGTGCCAGCAGTCTCGGACAGGGCTATGGCTACACCTTC. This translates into CASSLGQGYGYTF.

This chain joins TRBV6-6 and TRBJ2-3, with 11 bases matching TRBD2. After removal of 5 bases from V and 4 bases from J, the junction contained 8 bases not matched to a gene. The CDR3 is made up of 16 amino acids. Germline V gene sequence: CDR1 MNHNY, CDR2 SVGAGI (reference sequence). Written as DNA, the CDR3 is TGTGCCAGCAGTGGTCGACTAGCGGGAAACGCAGATACGCAGTATTTT. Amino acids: CASSGRLAGNADTQYF.

DNA for the CDR3: TGTGCCAGCAGCTCGACAGGGGTTGGAGATACGCAGTATTTT. This codes for CASSSTGVGDTQYF. The V gene is TRBV27, the J gene TRBJ2-3; 8 bases are a match to TRBD1. The CDR3 sequence is 14 residues long. Germline trimming cut 6 bases from V and 5 bases from J; bases unmatched to any gene: 7. Germline V lookup: CDR1 MNHEY, CDR2 SMNVEV (reference sequence).

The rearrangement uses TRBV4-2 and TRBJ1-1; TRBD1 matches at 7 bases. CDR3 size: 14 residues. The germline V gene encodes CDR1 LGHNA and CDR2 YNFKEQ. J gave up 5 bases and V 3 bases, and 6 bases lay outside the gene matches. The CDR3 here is CASSQLIQGTEAFF. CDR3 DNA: TGTGCCAGCAGCCAGCTCATACAGGGGACTGAAGCTTTCTTT.

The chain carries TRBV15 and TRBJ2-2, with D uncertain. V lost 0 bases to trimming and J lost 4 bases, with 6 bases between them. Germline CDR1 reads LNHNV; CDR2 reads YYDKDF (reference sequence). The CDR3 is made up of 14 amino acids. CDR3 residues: CATSRDLATGELFF. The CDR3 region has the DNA TGTGCCACCAGCAGAGATTTGGCCACCGGGGAGCTGTTTTTT.

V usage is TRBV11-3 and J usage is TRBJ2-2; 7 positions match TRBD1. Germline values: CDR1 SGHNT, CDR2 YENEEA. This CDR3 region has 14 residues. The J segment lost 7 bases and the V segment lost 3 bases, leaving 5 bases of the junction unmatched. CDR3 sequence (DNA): TGTGCCAGCAGCTTGACAGGGATCAGCGGGGAGCTGTTTTTT. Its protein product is CASSLTGISGELFF.

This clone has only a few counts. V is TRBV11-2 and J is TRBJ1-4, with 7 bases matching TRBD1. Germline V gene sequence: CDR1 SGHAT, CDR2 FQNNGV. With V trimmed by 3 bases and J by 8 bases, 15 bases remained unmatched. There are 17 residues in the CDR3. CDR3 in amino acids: CASSFRQGPLLGEKLFF. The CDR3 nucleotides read TGTGCCAGCAGCTTCAGACAGGGACCCCTCTTAGGGGAAAAACTGTTTTTT.

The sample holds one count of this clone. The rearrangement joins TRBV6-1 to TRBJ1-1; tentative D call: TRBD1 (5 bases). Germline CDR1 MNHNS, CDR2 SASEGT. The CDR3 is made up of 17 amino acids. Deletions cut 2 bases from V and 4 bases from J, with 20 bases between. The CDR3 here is CASSEREGLRLSTEAFF. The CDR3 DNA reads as TGTGCCAGCAGTGAACGGGAGGGGTTAAGGCTCTCCACTGAAGCTTTCTTT.

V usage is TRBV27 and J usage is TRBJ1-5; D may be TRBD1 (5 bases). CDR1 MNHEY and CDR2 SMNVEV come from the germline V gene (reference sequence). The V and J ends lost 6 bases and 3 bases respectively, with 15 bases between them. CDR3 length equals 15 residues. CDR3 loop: CASRPGPRINQPQHF. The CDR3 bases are TGTGCCAGCAGACCAGGGCCTAGAATCAATCAGCCCCAGCATTTT.

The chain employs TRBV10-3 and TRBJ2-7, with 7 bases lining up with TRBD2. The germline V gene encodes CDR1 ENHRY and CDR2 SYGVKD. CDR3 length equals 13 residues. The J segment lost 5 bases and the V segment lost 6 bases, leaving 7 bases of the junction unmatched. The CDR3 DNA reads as TGTGCCATCAGGGGGGAGGGCCGAGACGAGCAGTACTTC. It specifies CAIRGEGRDEQYF.

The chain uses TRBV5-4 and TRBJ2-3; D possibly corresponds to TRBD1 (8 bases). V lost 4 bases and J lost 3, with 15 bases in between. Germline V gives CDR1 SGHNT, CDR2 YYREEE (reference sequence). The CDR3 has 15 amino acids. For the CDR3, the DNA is TGTGCCAGCAGCCATGGACAGGGACTAACAGATACGCAGTATTTT. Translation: CASSHGQGLTDTQYF.

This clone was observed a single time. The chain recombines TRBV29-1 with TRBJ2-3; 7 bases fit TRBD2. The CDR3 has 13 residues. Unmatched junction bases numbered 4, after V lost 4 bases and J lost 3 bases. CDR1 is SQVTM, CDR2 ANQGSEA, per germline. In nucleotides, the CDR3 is TGCAGCGTTGGGGAGGGTGAAACAGATACGCAGTATTTT. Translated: CSVGEGETDTQYF.

CDR3 sequence: CASRLVAGVLEQFF. The CDR3 DNA is TGTGCCAGCAGGTTGGTAGCGGGAGTATTGGAGCAGTTCTTC. The chain links TRBV6-1 to TRBJ2-1, with 9 bases aligning to TRBD2. With 6 bases clipped from V and 10 bases from J, the junction kept 10 bases outside the gene matches. CDR3 length equals 14 residues. Germline loops: CDR1 MNHNS, CDR2 SASEGT.

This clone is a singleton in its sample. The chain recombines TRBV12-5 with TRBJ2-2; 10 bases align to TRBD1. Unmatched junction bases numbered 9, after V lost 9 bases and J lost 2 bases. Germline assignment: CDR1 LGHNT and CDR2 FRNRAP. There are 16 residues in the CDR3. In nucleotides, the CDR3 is TGTGCTAGCGAGGACAGGGGGAATATTAACACCGGGGAGCTGTTTTTT. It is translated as CASEDRGNINTGELFF.

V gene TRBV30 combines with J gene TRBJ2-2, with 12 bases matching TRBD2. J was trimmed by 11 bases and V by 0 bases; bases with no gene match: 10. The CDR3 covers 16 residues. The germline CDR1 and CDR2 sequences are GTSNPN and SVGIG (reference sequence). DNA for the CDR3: TGTGCCTGGAGTGTAGGGCTAGCGGGAGGGGCTTTTGAGCTGTTTTTT. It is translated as CAWSVGLAGGAFELFF.

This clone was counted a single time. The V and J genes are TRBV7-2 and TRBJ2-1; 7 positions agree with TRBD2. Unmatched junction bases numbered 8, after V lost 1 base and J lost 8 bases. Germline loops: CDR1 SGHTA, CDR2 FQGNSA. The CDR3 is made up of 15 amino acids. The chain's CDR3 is CASSLELATGDEQFF. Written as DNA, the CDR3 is TGTGCCAGCAGCTTAGAACTAGCGACGGGGGATGAGCAGTTCTTC.

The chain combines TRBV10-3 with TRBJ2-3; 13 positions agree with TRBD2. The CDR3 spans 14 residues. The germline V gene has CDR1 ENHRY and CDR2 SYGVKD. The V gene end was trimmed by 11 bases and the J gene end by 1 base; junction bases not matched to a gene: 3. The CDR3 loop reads CAVGLAGGTDTQYF. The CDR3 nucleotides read TGTGCCGTCGGACTAGCGGGGGGCACAGATACGCAGTATTTT.

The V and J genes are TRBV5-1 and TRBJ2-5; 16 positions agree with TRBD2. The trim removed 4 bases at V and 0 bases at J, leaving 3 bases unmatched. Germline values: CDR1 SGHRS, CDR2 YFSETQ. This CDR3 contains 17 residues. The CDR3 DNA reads TGCGCCAGCAGCGGGGGACTAGCGGGAGGGAACCAAGAGACCCAGTACTTC. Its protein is CASSGGLAGGNQETQYF.

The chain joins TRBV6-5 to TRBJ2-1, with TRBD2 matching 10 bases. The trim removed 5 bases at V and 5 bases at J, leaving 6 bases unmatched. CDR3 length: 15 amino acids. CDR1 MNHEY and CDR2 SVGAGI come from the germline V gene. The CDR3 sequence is CASSHTSGVHNEQFF. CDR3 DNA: TGTGCCAGCAGTCATACTAGCGGGGTCCACAATGAGCAGTTCTTC.

The DNA of the CDR3 is TGTGCCAGCAGTTACTCAGGGGGTGATGAAGCTTTCTTT. Protein product: CASSYSGGDEAFF. V usage is TRBV6-6 and J usage is TRBJ1-1, with a tentative D call TRBD1 (6 bases). V was clipped by 0 bases and J by 7 bases, with 9 bases between them. The germline gives CDR1 MNHNY, CDR2 SVGAGI (reference sequence). This CDR3 region has 13 residues.

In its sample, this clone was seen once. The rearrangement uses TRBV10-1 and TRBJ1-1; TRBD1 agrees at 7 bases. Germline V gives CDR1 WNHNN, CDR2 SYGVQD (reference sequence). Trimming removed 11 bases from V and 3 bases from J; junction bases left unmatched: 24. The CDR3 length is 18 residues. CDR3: CAESRPVTGDRADTEAFF. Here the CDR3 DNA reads TGCGCCGAATCTAGGCCAGTAACAGGAGACAGGGCCGACACTGAAGCTTTCTTT.

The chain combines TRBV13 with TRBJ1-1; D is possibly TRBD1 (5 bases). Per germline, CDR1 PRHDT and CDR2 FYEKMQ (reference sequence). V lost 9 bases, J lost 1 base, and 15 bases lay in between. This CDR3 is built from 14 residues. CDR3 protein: CASSRQKKNTEAFF. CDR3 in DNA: TGTGCCAGTTCGAGACAGAAGAAGAACACTGAAGCTTTCTTT.

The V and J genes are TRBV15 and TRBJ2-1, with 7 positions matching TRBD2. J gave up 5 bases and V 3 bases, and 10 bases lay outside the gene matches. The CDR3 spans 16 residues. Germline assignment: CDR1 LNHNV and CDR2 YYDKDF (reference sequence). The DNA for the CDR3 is TGTGCCACCAGCAGGCTCTTAGCGGGTGGCCACAATGAGCAGTTCTTC. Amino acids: CATSRLLAGGHNEQFF. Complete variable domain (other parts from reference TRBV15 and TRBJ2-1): DAMVIQNPRYQVTQFGKPVTLSCSQTLNHNVMYWYQQKSSQAPKLLFHYYDKDFNNEADTPDNFQSRRPNTSFCFLDIRSPGLGDTAMYLCATSRLLAGGHNEQFFGPGTRLTVL.

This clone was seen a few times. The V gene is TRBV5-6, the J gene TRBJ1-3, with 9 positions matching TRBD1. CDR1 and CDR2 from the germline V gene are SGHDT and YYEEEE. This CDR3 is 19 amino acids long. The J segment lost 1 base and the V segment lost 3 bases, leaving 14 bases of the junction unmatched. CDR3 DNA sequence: TGTGCCAGCAGCTCAGGGACAGGGAAAGGGGTTAGGTCTGGAAACACCATATATTTT. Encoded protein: CASSSGTGKGVRSGNTIYF.

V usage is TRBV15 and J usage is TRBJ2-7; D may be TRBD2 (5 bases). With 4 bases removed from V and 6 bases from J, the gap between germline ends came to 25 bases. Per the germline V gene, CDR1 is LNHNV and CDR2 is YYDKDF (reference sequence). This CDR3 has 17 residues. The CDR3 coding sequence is TGTGCCACCAGCATCCTTCCCCCGGCGGCAGGAGGATCCGAGCAGTACTTC. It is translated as CATSILPPAAGGSEQYF. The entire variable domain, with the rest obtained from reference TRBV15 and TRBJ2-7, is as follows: DAMVIQNPRYQVTQFGKPVTLSCSQTLNHNVMYWYQQKSSQAPKLLFHYYDKDFNNEADTPDNFQSRRPNTSFCFLDIRSPGLGDTAMYLCATSILPPAAGGSEQYFGPGTRLTVT.